This T cell receptor (beta chain) was identified during a study of control samples from healthy donors and cancer patients (dated by TCRdb to about 2020). The library relied on the immunoSEQ multiplex PCR assay. TCRdb retrieved this table from immuneACCESS and kept in-frame rearrangements only. Not all clones are present; in checked studies, unresolved V genes account for under half, and no reason is known for the remainder. This sample gives tens of thousands of clones in total; about 87% of them show up just once. The ten largest make up approximately 15% of the sample. CDR1 is given as SEHNR and CDR2 as FQNEAQ, both from the germline V gene (reference sequence). The V end loses 3 bases and the J end loses 5 bases, and a stretch of 4 bases separates them. Including cysteine and phenylalanine, the CDR3 has 11 amino acids. Kept here is only the CDR3 DNA, which spans 33 bases and is read in frame from base 1.

Note on this clone: This clone's antigen is unknown. No much larger clone exists at a distance of one base, and base qualities are not known.

The chain is encoded by TRBV7-9 joined to TRBJ2-5, with no confidently assigned D gene. Input material: blood. This receptor was identified in a woman aged 70-85 years in good health. The nucleotides read TGTGCCAGCAGCTTCGCGGAGACCCAGTACTTC. The encoded protein is CASSFAETQYF. When the CDR3 is completed using the reference TRBV7-9 and TRBJ2-5 genes on either side, the full variable domain is DTGVSQNPRHKITKRGQNVTFRCDPISEHNRLYWYRQTLGQGPEFLTYFQNEAQLEKSRLLSDRFSAERPKGSFSTLEIQRTEQGDSAMYLCASSFAETQYFGPGTRLLVL.